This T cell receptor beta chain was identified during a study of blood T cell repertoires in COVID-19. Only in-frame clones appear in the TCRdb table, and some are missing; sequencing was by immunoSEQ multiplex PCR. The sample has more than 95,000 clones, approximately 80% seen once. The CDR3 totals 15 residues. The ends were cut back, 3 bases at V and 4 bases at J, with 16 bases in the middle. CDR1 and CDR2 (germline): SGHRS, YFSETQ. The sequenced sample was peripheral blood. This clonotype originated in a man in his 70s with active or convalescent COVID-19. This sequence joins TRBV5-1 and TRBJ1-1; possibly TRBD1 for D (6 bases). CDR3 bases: TGCGCCAGCAGCTGGAAGGGGGGCGGGAGCACTGAAGCTTTCTTT. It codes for CASSWKGGGSTEAFF.